The clone carrying this T cell receptor (beta chain) is medium-sized. What it binds is not known. PBMCs, at least 6.5 million per sample, were isolated. V was pared by 4 bases and J by 3 bases, with 14 bases between. This CDR3 spans 15 amino acids. Germline V gives CDR1 SGHDT, CDR2 YYEEEE. The data were taken from a study of blood T cells in healthy people across ages. Regarding the study as a whole: Naive T cell percentage and TCR beta diversity correlated strongly.

Combining a sample-barcoded 5' primer with a J-beta primer mix, a second PCR ran for roughly 7 to 12 cycles. Each CDR3 protein is one row after TCRdb ran MiXCR on the 5' RACE reads. Found here are 550,000 to 800,000 distinct CDR3 sequences, approximately 29% of them singletons; the top ten hold roughly 14%. This rearrangement joins TRBV5-6 to TRBJ2-1; D tentatively fits TRBD1 or TRBD2 (5 bases each). Sequencing was performed on blood. The receptor comes from an elderly woman in good health. The CDR3 loop is CASSLRGEYYNEQFF. The CDR3 nucleotides are TGTGCCAGCAGCCTGAGAGGGGAGTACTACAATGAGCAGTTCTTC.